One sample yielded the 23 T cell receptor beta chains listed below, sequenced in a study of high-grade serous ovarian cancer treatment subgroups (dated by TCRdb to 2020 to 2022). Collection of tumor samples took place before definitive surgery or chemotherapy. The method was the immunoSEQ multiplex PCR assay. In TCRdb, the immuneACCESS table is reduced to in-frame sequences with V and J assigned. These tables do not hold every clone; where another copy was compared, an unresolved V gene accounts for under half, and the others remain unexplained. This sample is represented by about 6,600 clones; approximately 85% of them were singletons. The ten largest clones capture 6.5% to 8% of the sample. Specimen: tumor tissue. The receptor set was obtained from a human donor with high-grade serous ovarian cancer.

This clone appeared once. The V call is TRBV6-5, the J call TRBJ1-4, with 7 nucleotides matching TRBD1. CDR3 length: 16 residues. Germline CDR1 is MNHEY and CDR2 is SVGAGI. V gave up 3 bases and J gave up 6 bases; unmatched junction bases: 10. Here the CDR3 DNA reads TGTGCCAGCAGTTATTCTTCCGACAGGGACGATGAAAAACTGTTTTTT. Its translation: CASSYSSDRDDEKLFF.

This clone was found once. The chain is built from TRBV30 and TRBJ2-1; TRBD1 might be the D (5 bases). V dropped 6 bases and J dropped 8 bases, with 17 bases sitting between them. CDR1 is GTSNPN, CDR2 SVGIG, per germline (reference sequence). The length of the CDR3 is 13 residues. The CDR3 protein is CACRPGMYDEQFF. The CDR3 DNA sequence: TGTGCCTGTAGACCAGGGATGTACGATGAGCAGTTCTTC.

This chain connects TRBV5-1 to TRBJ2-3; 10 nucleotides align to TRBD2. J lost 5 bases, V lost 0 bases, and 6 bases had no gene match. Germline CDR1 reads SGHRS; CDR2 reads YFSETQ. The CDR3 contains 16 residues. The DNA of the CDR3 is TGCGCCAGCAGCTTGGGGACTAGCGGTTGGGGAGATACGCAGTATTTT. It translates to CASSLGTSGWGDTQYF.

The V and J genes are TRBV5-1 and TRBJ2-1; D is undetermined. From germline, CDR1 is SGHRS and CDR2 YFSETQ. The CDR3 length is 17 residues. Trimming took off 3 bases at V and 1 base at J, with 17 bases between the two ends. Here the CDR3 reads CASSSSRVGRSYNEQFF. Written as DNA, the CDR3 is TGCGCCAGCAGCTCAAGTCGGGTCGGGCGTTCCTACAATGAGCAGTTCTTC. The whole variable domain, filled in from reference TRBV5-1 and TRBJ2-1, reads KAGVTQTPRYLIKTRGQQVTLSCSPISGHRSVSWYQQTPGQGLQFLFEYFSETQRNKGNFPGRFSGRQFSNSRSEMNVSTLELGDSALYLCASSSSRVGRSYNEQFFGPGTRLTVL.

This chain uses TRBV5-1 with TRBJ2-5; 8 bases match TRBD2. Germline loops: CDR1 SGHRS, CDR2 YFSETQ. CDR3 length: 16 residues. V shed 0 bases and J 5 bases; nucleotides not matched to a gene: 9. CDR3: CASSLVSSGLRETQYF. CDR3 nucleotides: TGCGCCAGCAGCTTGGTGTCTAGCGGGTTGAGGGAGACCCAGTACTTC.

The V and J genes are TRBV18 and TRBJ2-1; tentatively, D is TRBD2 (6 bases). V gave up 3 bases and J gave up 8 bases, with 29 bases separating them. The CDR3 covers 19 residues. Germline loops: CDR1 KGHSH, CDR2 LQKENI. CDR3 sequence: CASSPREGGPRQTMHEQFF. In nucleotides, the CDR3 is TGTGCCAGCTCACCGAGAGAGGGAGGCCCTCGACAAACTATGCATGAGCAGTTCTTC.

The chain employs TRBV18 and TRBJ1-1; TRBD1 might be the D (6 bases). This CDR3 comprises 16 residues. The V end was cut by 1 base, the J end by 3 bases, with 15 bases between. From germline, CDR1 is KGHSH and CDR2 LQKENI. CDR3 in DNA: TGTGCCAGCTCACCACTGGGCAGGGGAGCATACACTGAAGCTTTCTTT. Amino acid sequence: CASSPLGRGAYTEAFF. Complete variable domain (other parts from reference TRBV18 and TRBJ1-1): NAGVMQNPRHLVRRRGQEARLRCSPMKGHSHVYWYRQLPEEGLKFMVYLQKENIIDESGMPKERFSAEFPKEGPSILRIQQVVRGDSAAYFCASSPLGRGAYTEAFFGQGTRLTVV.

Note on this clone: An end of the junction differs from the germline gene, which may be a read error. Here the CDR3 reads CAIKASGMGEVF. In DNA, the CDR3 is TGTGCCATCAAAGCTAGCGGGATGGGGGAGGTCTTC. This chain joins TRBV10-3 and TRBJ2-1; 9 nucleotides line up with TRBD2. The CDR3 loop spans 12 amino acids. Germline V gene lookup returns CDR1 ENHRY and CDR2 SYGVKD.

CDR3 bases: TGTGCCAACCTTGACAGGGGAACGTTAACTGAAGCTTTCTTT. Translating it yields CANLDRGTLTEAFF. The genes are TRBV9 and TRBJ1-1, with 8 bases aligning to TRBD1. The CDR3 spans 14 residues. The ends lost 9 bases at V and 5 bases at J; junction bases unmatched: 12. The germline V gene encodes CDR1 SGDLS and CDR2 YYNGEE.

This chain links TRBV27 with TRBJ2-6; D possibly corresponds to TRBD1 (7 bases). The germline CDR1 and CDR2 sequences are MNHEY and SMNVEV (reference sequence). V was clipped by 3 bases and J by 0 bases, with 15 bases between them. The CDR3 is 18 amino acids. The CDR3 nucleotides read TGTGCCAGCAGTTTCTCCGGGACAGCGGGCTCTGGGGCCAACGTCCTGACTTTC. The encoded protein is CASSFSGTAGSGANVLTF.

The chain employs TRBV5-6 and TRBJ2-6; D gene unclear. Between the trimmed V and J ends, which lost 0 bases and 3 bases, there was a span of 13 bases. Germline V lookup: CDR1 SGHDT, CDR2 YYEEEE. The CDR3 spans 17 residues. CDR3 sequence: CASSLGSLNHGANVLTF. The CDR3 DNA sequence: TGTGCCAGCAGCTTGGGGTCCTTAAATCATGGGGCCAACGTCCTGACTTTC.

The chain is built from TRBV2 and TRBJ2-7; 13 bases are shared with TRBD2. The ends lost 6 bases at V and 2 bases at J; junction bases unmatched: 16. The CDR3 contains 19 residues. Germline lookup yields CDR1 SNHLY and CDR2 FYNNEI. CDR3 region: CASRPLGRTSGSGAYEQYF. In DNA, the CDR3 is TGTGCCAGCAGACCTCTGGGGAGGACTAGCGGGAGTGGGGCCTACGAGCAGTACTTC.

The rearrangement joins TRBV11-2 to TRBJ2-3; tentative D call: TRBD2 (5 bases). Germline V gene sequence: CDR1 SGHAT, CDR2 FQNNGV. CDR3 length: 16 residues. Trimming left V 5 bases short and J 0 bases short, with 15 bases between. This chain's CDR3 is CASSPDFRASTDTQYF. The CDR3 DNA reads TGTGCCAGCAGCCCGGACTTCCGTGCTAGCACAGATACGCAGTATTTT. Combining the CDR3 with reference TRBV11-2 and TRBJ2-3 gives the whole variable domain EAGVAQSPRYKIIEKRQSVAFWCNPISGHATLYWYQQILGQGPKLLIQFQNNGVVDDSQLPKDRFSAERLKGVDSTLKIQPAKLEDSAVYLCASSPDFRASTDTQYFGPGTRLTVL.

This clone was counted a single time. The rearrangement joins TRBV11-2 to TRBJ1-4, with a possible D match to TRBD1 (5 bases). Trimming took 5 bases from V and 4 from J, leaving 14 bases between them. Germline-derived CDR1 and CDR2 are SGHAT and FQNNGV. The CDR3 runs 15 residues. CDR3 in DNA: TGTGCCAGCAGCCCGCGTACAGGTTTTAATGAAAAACTGTTTTTT. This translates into CASSPRTGFNEKLFF.

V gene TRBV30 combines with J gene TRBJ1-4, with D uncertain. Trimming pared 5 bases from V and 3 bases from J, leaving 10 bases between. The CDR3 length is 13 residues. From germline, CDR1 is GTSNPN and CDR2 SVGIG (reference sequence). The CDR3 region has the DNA TGTGCCTGGGCGTACAGCTCTAATGAAAAACTGTTTTTT. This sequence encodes CAWAYSSNEKLFF.

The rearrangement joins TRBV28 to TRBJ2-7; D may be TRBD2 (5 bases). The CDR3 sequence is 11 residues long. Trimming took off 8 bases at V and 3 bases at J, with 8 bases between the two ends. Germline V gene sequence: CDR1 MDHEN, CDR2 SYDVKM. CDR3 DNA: TGTGCCAGCGGAGGCTACTACGAGCAGTACTTC. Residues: CASGGYYEQYF.

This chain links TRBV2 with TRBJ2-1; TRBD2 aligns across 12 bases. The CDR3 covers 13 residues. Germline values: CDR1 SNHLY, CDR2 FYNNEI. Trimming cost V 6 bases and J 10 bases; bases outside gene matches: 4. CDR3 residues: CASRALAGGEQFF. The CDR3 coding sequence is TGTGCCAGCAGAGCACTAGCGGGAGGCGAGCAGTTCTTC.

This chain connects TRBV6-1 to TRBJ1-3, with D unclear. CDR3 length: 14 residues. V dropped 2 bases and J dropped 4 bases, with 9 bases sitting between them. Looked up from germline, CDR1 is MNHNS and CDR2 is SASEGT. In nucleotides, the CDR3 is TGTGCCAGCAGTGAAACCCCGAGGGGAAACACCATATATTTT. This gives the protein CASSETPRGNTIYF.

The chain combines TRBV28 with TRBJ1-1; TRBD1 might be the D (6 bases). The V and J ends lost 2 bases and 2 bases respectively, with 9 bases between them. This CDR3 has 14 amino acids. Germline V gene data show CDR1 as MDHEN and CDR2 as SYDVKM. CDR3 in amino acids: CASSLAGVNTEAFF. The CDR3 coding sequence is TGTGCCAGCAGTTTAGCAGGGGTCAACACTGAAGCTTTCTTT.

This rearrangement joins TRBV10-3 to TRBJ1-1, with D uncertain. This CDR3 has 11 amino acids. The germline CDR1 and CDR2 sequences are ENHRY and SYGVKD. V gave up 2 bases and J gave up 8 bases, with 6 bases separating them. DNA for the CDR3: TGTGCCATCAGTGAGCGCGGGGAAGCTTTCTTT. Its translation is CAISERGEAFF.

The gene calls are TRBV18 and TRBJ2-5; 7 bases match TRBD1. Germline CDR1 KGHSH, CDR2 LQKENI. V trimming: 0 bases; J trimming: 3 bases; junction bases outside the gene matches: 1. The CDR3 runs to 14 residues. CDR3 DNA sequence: TGTGCCAGCTCACCACCAGGGGGCAAAGAGACCCAGTACTTC. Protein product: CASSPPGGKETQYF.

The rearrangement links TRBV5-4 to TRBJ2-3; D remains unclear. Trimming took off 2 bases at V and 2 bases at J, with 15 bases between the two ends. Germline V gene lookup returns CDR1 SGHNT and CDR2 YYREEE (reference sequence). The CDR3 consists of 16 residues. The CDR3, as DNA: TGTGCCAGCAGCTTCCCGGCCGGGTCGTTCACAGATACGCAGTATTTT. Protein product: CASSFPAGSFTDTQYF.

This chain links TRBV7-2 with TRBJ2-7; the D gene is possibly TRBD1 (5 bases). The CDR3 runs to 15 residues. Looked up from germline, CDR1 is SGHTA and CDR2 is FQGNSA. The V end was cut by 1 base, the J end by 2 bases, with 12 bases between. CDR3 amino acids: CASSLDRGSTYEQYF. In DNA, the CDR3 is TGTGCCAGCAGCTTAGATAGGGGTAGCACCTACGAGCAGTACTTC. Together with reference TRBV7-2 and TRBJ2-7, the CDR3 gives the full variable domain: GAGVSQSPSNKVTEKGKDVELRCDPISGHTALYWYRQSLGQGLEFLIYFQGNSAPDKSGLPSDRFSAERTGGSVSTLTIQRTQQEDSAVYLCASSLDRGSTYEQYFGPGTRLTVT.